This T cell receptor (beta chain) was sequenced in a study of T cell repertoires in cytomegalovirus infection. The overall study: In public TCR beta signatures, there were indications of both CMV infection and matching HLA type.

Between the trimmed V and J ends, which lost 1 base and 0 bases, there was a span of 7 bases. The CDR3 is 15 residues long. Germline V gene sequence: CDR1 SNHLY, CDR2 FYNNEI. Via MiXCR, TCRdb re-called the reads, giving one row per CDR3 protein. The sample holds 500,000 to 600,000 distinct CDR3 sequences, about 15% seen once. On this clonotype itself: Antigen specificity is unknown.

Study-wide results and limits: CMV-specific HLA-C-restricted TCR beta clonotypes dominated the ex vivo response. Based on cumulative public TCR beta family frequency, carriers of CMV plus the relevant HLA were identified.

The genes are TRBV2 and TRBJ1-5; D might be TRBD1 (5 bases). Sequenced sample: CD8+ T cells from PBMCs. The receptor was isolated from a human donor in good health (CMV status not recorded). Some clones in this sample may be carry-over from other donors' samples. CDR3 nucleotide sequence: TGTGCCAGCAGTGAAGGAGGGGTTAGCAATCAGCCCCAGCATTTT. As protein: CASSEGGVSNQPQHF.